One and the same sample provided the 18 T cell receptor beta chains below, sequenced in a study of response to subunit inactivated influenza vaccine. MiXCR was run by TCRdb on the RT-PCR reads, yielding one entry per CDR3 protein. The repertoire holds a few hundred thousand distinct CDR3 sequences, with 22% as singletons. The source material was PBMCs from blood, sampled approximately 20 months after vaccination. The receptors derive from a man between 50 and 75 years old who received an inactivated influenza vaccine.

This clonotype was detected ten times or more. The rearrangement uses TRBV2 and TRBJ1-5, with D unclear. The CDR3 consists of 14 residues. From germline, CDR1 is SNHLY and CDR2 FYNNEI. Trimming removed 3 bases at V and 7 bases at J, with 13 bases between. For the CDR3, the DNA is TGTGCCAGCAGTGATGAGTTAGGGAACCAGCCCCAGCATTTT. This gives the protein CASSDELGNQPQHF. The complete variable domain, with remaining parts taken from reference TRBV2 and TRBJ1-5, reads EPEVTQTPSHQVTQMGQEVILRCVPISNHLYFYWYRQILGQKVEFLVSFYNNEISEKSEIFDDQFSVERPDGSNFTLKIRSTKLEDSAMYFCASSDELGNQPQHFGDGTRLSIL.

CDR3 nucleotide sequence: TGTGCCAGCAGTGCGTCGCCGGGCGCACCCTACGAGCAGTACTTC. Translating it yields CASSASPGAPYEQYF. The chain uses TRBV2 and TRBJ2-7, with unresolved D. The CDR3 totals 15 residues. V dropped 4 bases and J dropped 2 bases, with 15 bases sitting between them. CDR1 is SNHLY and CDR2 is FYNNEI in the germline V gene.

This clonotype was found a few times. The V and J genes are TRBV7-3 and TRBJ2-1; 8 nucleotides align to TRBD1. Unmatched junction bases numbered 12, after V lost 1 base and J lost 7 bases. This CDR3 contains 17 residues. In germline, CDR1 is SGHTA, CDR2 FQGTGA. CDR3: CASSLMVGQGPGNEQFF. CDR3 DNA: TGTGCCAGCAGCTTAATGGTAGGACAGGGCCCAGGGAATGAGCAGTTCTTC.

This clonotype was counted ten times or more. Here the CDR3 reads CASSDQGGGYGYTF. CDR3 nucleotides: TGTGCCAGCAGTGACCAGGGAGGGGGCTATGGCTACACCTTC. V usage is TRBV2 and J usage is TRBJ1-2; the D gene is possibly TRBD1 (6 bases). The CDR3 covers 14 residues. Trimming removed 3 bases from V and 4 bases from J, with 12 bases in between. Germline V lookup: CDR1 SNHLY, CDR2 FYNNEI. The variable domain in full, completed from reference TRBV2 and TRBJ1-2, reads EPEVTQTPSHQVTQMGQEVILRCVPISNHLYFYWYRQILGQKVEFLVSFYNNEISEKSEIFDDQFSVERPDGSNFTLKIRSTKLEDSAMYFCASSDQGGGYGYTFGSGTRLTVV.

The table lists this clonotype with a count of one. This rearrangement joins TRBV20-1 to TRBJ2-5, with unresolved D. The V gene lost 0 bases and the J gene lost 1 base, with 9 bases spanning the gap. The CDR3 loop spans 14 amino acids. Germline V gene data show CDR1 as DFQATT and CDR2 as SNEGSKA (reference sequence). The CDR3 here is CSAREGRGQETQYF. CDR3 nucleotide sequence: TGCAGTGCTAGAGAAGGTCGTGGCCAAGAGACCCAGTACTTC.

CDR3 region: CSVEDFVTSGRAWSTDTQYF. The CDR3 bases are TGCAGCGTTGAAGATTTCGTGACTAGCGGGAGGGCCTGGTCTACAGATACGCAGTATTTT. The J gene is TRBJ2-3, the V gene TRBV29-1; TRBD2 matches 14 bases. Germline CDR1 is SQVTM and CDR2 is ANQGSEA. V trimming: 0 bases; J trimming: 3 bases; junction bases outside the gene matches: 14. The CDR3 is 20 amino acids.

This clonotype was counted ten times or more. The rearrangement joins TRBV10-2 to TRBJ2-7; 10 bases are shared with TRBD1. V lost 4 bases to trimming and J lost 4 bases; unmatched junction nucleotides: 4. The germline V gene has CDR1 WSHSY and CDR2 SAAADI. The CDR3 loop spans 14 amino acids. The CDR3 loop is CASSGGTGVYEQYF. The CDR3 DNA follows: TGCGCCAGCAGTGGTGGGACAGGGGTTTACGAGCAGTACTTC.

V gene TRBV19 combines with J gene TRBJ2-5, with TRBD1 as a possible D gene (5 bases). V lost 6 bases, J lost 0 bases, and 8 bases lay in between. Germline-derived CDR1 and CDR2 are LNHDA and SQIVND (reference sequence). The length of the CDR3 is 13 residues. The CDR3 nucleotides read TGTGCCAGTAGATCAGGGAACCAAGAGACCCAGTACTTC. Translating it yields CASRSGNQETQYF.

V and J are TRBV7-2 and TRBJ1-2; D ambiguous. V shed 5 bases and J shed 5 bases, with 6 bases lying between them. The CDR3 extends over 11 amino acids. Per the germline V gene, CDR1 is SGHTA and CDR2 is FQGNSA. CDR3 region: CASSRAYGYTF. CDR3 nucleotides: TGTGCCAGCAGCCGAGCTTATGGCTACACCTTC.

As concerns this clonotype: A single base separates this from a much larger clone, so it may be a read error. The J gene is TRBJ1-1, the V gene TRBV6-5, with 9 bases that match TRBD1. Germline lookup yields CDR1 MNHEY and CDR2 SVGAGI. The CDR3 contains 16 residues. CDR3 sequence reads: CANSYGTGRGDTEAFF. For the CDR3, the DNA is TGTGCCAACAGTTACGGGACAGGGCGGGGGGACACTGAAGCTTTCTTT.

This clonotype was seen many times. The rearrangement uses TRBV4-2 and TRBJ1-6; 8 nucleotides match TRBD1. The CDR3 is 19 residues long. Germline CDR1 reads LGHNA; CDR2 reads YNFKEQ. The V and J ends lost 2 bases and 0 bases, in that order; junction bases with no gene match: 9. The CDR3 region is CASSQHRDRSRSYNSPLHF. In DNA, the CDR3 is TGTGCCAGCAGCCAACACCGGGACAGGTCTCGCTCCTATAATTCACCCCTCCACTTT.

V and J are TRBV4-1 and TRBJ1-1; D gene uncertain. Germline-derived CDR1 and CDR2 are MGHRA and YSYEKL. The CDR3 is 17 residues long. V shed 0 bases and J shed 1 base, with 15 bases lying between them. The CDR3 DNA reads TGCGCCAGCAGCCAAGAGAGATGGGGAGGCCGGAACACTGAAGCTTTCTTT. The encoded protein is CASSQERWGGRNTEAFF.

This clonotype has at least ten counts. The chain employs TRBV12-3 or TRBV12-4 and TRBJ1-1; weak D call: TRBD1 (5 bases). Trimming took 1 base from V and 5 from J, leaving 8 bases between them. CDR3 length: 13 amino acids. Here the CDR3 DNA reads TGTGCCAGCAGTTTAGGTGGGGGTACTGAAGCTTTCTTT. It codes for CASSLGGGTEAFF.

The genes are TRBV20-1 and TRBJ1-1; TRBD1 agrees at 9 bases. CDR1 and CDR2 (germline): DFQATT, SNEGSKA (reference sequence). The CDR3 sequence is 16 residues long. V shed 8 bases and J 0 bases; nucleotides not matched to a gene: 13. CDR3 in amino acids: CSLSKAGTGLNTEAFF. The CDR3 nucleotides are TGCAGTCTATCAAAAGCCGGGACAGGGTTGAACACTGAAGCTTTCTTT.

This clonotype was counted a few times. V and J are TRBV11-2 and TRBJ2-1, with 7 bases aligning to TRBD1. This CDR3 contains 15 residues. The germline gives CDR1 SGHAT, CDR2 FQNNGV. J lost 2 bases, V lost 5 bases, and 6 bases had no gene match. The CDR3 DNA follows: TGTGCCAGCAGCCTCGGACAGGCTACCTACAATGAGCAGTTCTTC. Protein: CASSLGQATYNEQFF.

The V gene is TRBV3-1, the J gene TRBJ1-3; tentatively, D is TRBD1 (5 bases). There are 16 residues in the CDR3. The germline gives CDR1 LGHDT, CDR2 YNNKEL (reference sequence). V was clipped by 7 bases and J by 0 bases, with 16 bases between them. CDR3 bases: TGTGCCAGCACCGGGACGGCTTCGGCCTCTGGAAACACCATATATTTT. Encoded protein: CASTGTASASGNTIYF.

CDR3 DNA: TGCGCCAGCAGCCAAGCCCCCAAAGGCAGTAGGCTCACTGAAGCTTTCTTT. Amino acids: CASSQAPKGSRLTEAFF. This chain connects TRBV4-3 to TRBJ1-1; D gene ambiguous. The CDR3 length is 17 residues. CDR1 is LGHNA and CDR2 is YSLEER in the germline V gene. V lost 1 base to trimming and J lost 4 bases, with 19 bases between them.

This clonotype was observed a few times. CDR3 sequence: CASSQPGQQETQYF. CDR3 sequence (DNA): TGTGCCAGCAGCCAACCCGGACAGCAGGAGACCCAGTACTTC. The chain employs TRBV3-1 and TRBJ2-5; weak D call: TRBD1 (6 bases). CDR1 is LGHDT and CDR2 is YNNKEL in the germline V gene (reference sequence). Trimming shortened V by 2 bases and J by 5 bases, and 12 bases separated the two germline ends. There are 14 residues in the CDR3.